These 22 T cell receptor beta chains came from one sample sequenced in a study of T cells after yellow fever vaccination. TCRdb reprocessed the 5' RACE reads with MiXCR, giving one entry per CDR3 protein. The data contain about 350,000 distinct CDR3 sequences, approximately 4% of them seen just once; the ten biggest clones take up approximately 25%. The sequences come from PBMCs, collected 5 days after the yellow fever booster vaccination. Receptor source: a man aged 18 to 30 who received the YFV17D yellow fever vaccine.

In this sample, this clonotype turned up many times. The rearrangement joins TRBV20-1 to TRBJ1-6; TRBD1 agrees at 9 bases. The J segment lost 9 bases and the V segment lost 1 base, leaving 4 bases of the junction unmatched. This CDR3 is built from 14 residues. Germline V gene data show CDR1 as DFQATT and CDR2 as SNEGSKA (reference sequence). The CDR3 DNA reads as TGCAGTGCTAGAGTCACAGGGGGCTCTTCACCCCTCCACTTT. Translation gives CSARVTGGSSPLHF.

The CDR3 bases are TGTGCCAGCAGCCCACCTAGGGGCAGGGGTGCCCAAGAGACCCAGTACTTC. Protein: CASSPPRGRGAQETQYF. The chain combines TRBV27 with TRBJ2-5, with D possibly matching TRBD1 (6 bases). V was cut by 6 bases and J by 1 base, with 21 bases left in between. Germline V gene lookup returns CDR1 MNHEY and CDR2 SMNVEV (reference sequence). The CDR3 has 17 amino acids.

This clonotype was counted between two and nine times. The chain joins TRBV4-1 to TRBJ2-7; D possibly matches TRBD1 or TRBD2 (7 bases each). V was clipped by 3 bases and J by 0 bases, with 12 bases between them. Germline V CDR1 and CDR2: MGHRA, YSYEKL. CDR3 length: 15 residues. CDR3: CASSQQGGISYEQYF. The CDR3 coding sequence is TGCGCCAGCAGCCAGCAGGGGGGGATCTCCTACGAGCAGTACTTC.

This clonotype was seen a few times. The CDR3 protein is CSAPEVGGDTQYF. CDR3 in DNA: TGCAGTGCTCCGGAGGTGGGGGGGGATACGCAGTATTTT. The chain recombines TRBV20-1 with TRBJ2-3, with 7 bases lining up with TRBD2. With V trimmed by 5 bases and J by 6 bases, 8 bases remained unmatched. Germline V gene sequence: CDR1 DFQATT, CDR2 SNEGSKA (reference sequence). CDR3 size: 13 residues.

This clonotype was recorded at least ten times. The genes are TRBV21-1 and TRBJ2-2; the DNA was not used to check the table's D call, TRBD1. TRBV21-1 is deemed a pseudogene. The CDR3 consists of 19 residues. CDR3 sequence reads: CASNSGLDRQNSNTGELFF. The DNA of the CDR3 is TGTGCCAGCAACTCCGGGTTGGACAGGCAAAACTCGAACACCGGGGAGCTGTTTTTT.

This clonotype occurred a few times. The V call is TRBV29-1, the J call TRBJ1-1, with D possibly matching TRBD1 (5 bases). Between the trimmed V and J ends, which lost 7 bases and 5 bases, there was a span of 17 bases. The CDR3 covers 13 residues. Germline values: CDR1 SQVTM, CDR2 ANQGSEA. The DNA for the CDR3 is TGCAGCGCCGAAACCCAGGGTGGGACTGAAGCTTTCTTT. Translation gives CSAETQGGTEAFF.

This clonotype was seen only a few times. The rearrangement joins TRBV12-3 or TRBV12-4 to TRBJ1-1, with TRBD1 as a possible D gene (6 bases). Trimming took 8 bases from V and 4 from J, leaving 14 bases between them. There are 13 residues in the CDR3. The CDR3 is CASSTLGGTEAFF. CDR3 sequence (DNA): TGTGCCAGCTCTACCCTAGGGGGCACTGAAGCTTTCTTT.

The chain has TRBV9 and TRBJ2-2, with D possibly TRBD2 on 5 matching bases. The CDR3 has 14 residues. The germline V gene encodes CDR1 SGDLS and CDR2 YYNGEE. Deletions cut 0 bases from V and 4 bases from J, with 7 bases between. DNA for the CDR3: TGTGCCAGCAGCGTAGATGAGGGCACCGGGGAGCTGTTTTTT. It yields the protein CASSVDEGTGELFF.

This clonotype came up a few times. The chain is built from TRBV18 and TRBJ2-6; the D is unclear. This CDR3 is 17 amino acids long. Germline assignment: CDR1 KGHSH and CDR2 LQKENI. Deletions cut 0 bases from V and 1 base from J, with 10 bases between. This CDR3 reads CASSPPPELSGANVLTF. The CDR3 DNA sequence: TGTGCCAGCTCACCACCCCCAGAACTATCTGGGGCCAACGTCCTGACTTTC.

This clonotype showed up just a few times. The chain couples TRBV10-3 to TRBJ2-3; D possibly corresponds to TRBD1 (6 bases). Per the germline V gene, CDR1 is ENHRY and CDR2 is SYGVKD. The CDR3 extends over 15 amino acids. The V and J ends lost 5 bases and 0 bases respectively, with 12 bases between them. This CDR3 is CAISLQGGSTDTQYF. Here the CDR3 DNA reads TGTGCCATCAGTCTTCAAGGGGGAAGCACAGATACGCAGTATTTT.

This clonotype was counted only a few times. The gene calls are TRBV12-3 or TRBV12-4 and TRBJ2-3; perhaps TRBD1 as D (6 bases). The CDR3 extends over 13 amino acids. V was cut by 7 bases and J by 4 bases, with 12 bases left in between. The CDR3 nucleotides read TGTGCCAGCAATCTTCAGGGGCCAGATACGCAGTATTTT. The encoded protein is CASNLQGPDTQYF.

J is TRBJ2-7 and V is TRBV25-1; D remains ambiguous. Looked up from germline, CDR1 is MGHDK and CDR2 is SYGVNS. Deletions cut 3 bases from V and 0 bases from J, with 6 bases between. This CDR3 region has 13 residues. CDR3 DNA sequence: TGTGCCAGCAGTGACAGTAGCTCCTACGAGCAGTACTTC. This codes for CASSDSSSYEQYF.

This clonotype was recorded many times. This sequence joins TRBV5-1 and TRBJ2-3; 10 positions agree with TRBD2. CDR3 length: 15 amino acids. V gave up 1 base and J gave up 5 bases; unmatched junction bases: 4. CDR1 is SGHRS and CDR2 is YFSETQ in the germline V gene. CDR3 residues: CASSLTSGDVDTQYF. The CDR3 bases are TGCGCCAGCAGCTTGACTAGCGGGGATGTAGATACGCAGTATTTT.

In its sample, this clonotype was seen a few times. The chain is built from TRBV18 and TRBJ2-7; D is possibly TRBD1 or TRBD2 (6 bases each). The CDR3 is 13 amino acids. CDR1 is KGHSH and CDR2 is LQKENI in the germline V gene. Trimming took off 5 bases at V and 1 base at J, with 9 bases between the two ends. The CDR3 is CASSEGGSYEQYF. Written as DNA, the CDR3 is TGTGCCAGCTCAGAAGGGGGGTCCTACGAGCAGTACTTC.

The genes are TRBV7-2 and TRBJ2-7, with 8 bases aligning to TRBD2. CDR1 and CDR2 (germline): SGHTA, FQGNSA. The CDR3 is 15 residues long. Unmatched junction bases numbered 4, after V lost 1 base and J lost 2 bases. The DNA for the CDR3 is TGTGCCAGCAGCTTAGTTGGCGGGGGGCCCTACGAGCAGTACGTC. It translates to CASSLVGGGPYEQYV.

The sample holds a few counts of this clonotype. The chain uses TRBV28 and TRBJ1-2; D is ambiguous. Looked up from germline, CDR1 is MDHEN and CDR2 is SYDVKM. This CDR3 is 13 amino acids long. Trimming took off 5 bases at V and 4 bases at J, with 11 bases between the two ends. DNA for the CDR3: TGTGCCAGCAGTGGAGGGCAGTTCTATGGCTACACCTTC. Amino acids: CASSGGQFYGYTF.

This clonotype was seen ten or more times. The gene calls are TRBV6-1 and TRBJ1-6, with D unclear. The CDR3 extends over 15 amino acids. In germline, CDR1 is MNHNS, CDR2 SASEGT. Trimming left V 7 bases short and J 8 bases short, with 18 bases between. The CDR3 protein is CASNPTDANHSPLHF. CDR3 bases: TGTGCCAGCAATCCGACGGATGCGAATCATTCACCCCTCCACTTT.

This clonotype was seen ten or more times. The chain combines TRBV5-1 with TRBJ1-1; no clear D. The ends were cut back, 0 bases at V and 1 base at J, with 7 bases in the middle. Germline V gene data show CDR1 as SGHRS and CDR2 as YFSETQ. This CDR3 contains 14 residues. The CDR3 loop is CASSLGVGNTEAFF. As DNA, the CDR3 is TGCGCCAGCAGCTTGGGGGTGGGGAACACTGAAGCTTTCTTT.

The chain employs TRBV20-1 and TRBJ2-3; D is unclear. V lost 2 bases, J lost 4 bases, and 10 bases lay in between. Germline V gives CDR1 DFQATT, CDR2 SNEGSKA (reference sequence). CDR3 length equals 13 residues. The CDR3 protein is CSARSPWPDTQYF. CDR3 coding DNA: TGCAGTGCTAGATCTCCGTGGCCAGATACGCAGTATTTT.

In the case of this clonotype: A much larger clone differs from this one at a single base, so this may be a read error. The V gene is TRBV18, the J gene TRBJ2-3; tentatively, D is TRBD1 or TRBD2 (6 bases each). The V end lost 3 bases, the J end lost 2 bases, and 12 bases lay between the germline ends. The CDR3 sequence is 15 residues long. Germline CDR1 is KGHSH and CDR2 is LQKENI. The CDR3 region is CASSPMGGFTDTQYF. CDR3 nucleotide sequence: TGTGCCAGCTCACCCATGGGGGGCTTCACAGATACGCAGTATTTT.

This clonotype was picked up many times. The chain's CDR3 is CASSEGRGSSTDTQYF. The DNA of the CDR3 is TGTGCCAGCAGTGAAGGACGGGGGTCAAGCACAGATACGCAGTATTTT. This sequence joins TRBV2 and TRBJ2-3; D may be TRBD2 (6 bases). Trimming removed 1 base at V and 0 bases at J, with 11 bases between. The CDR3 runs 16 residues. The germline CDR1 and CDR2 sequences are SNHLY and FYNNEI.

This clonotype was counted ten times or more. The CDR3 nucleotides read TGTGCCACCAGCAGCCTGATGCTCACAGACAATGAGCAGTTCTTC. Protein: CATSSLMLTDNEQFF. The chain uses TRBV15 and TRBJ2-1; D remains ambiguous. Deletions cut 3 bases from V and 5 bases from J, with 14 bases between. This CDR3 comprises 15 residues. CDR1 is LNHNV, CDR2 YYDKDF, per germline (reference sequence).